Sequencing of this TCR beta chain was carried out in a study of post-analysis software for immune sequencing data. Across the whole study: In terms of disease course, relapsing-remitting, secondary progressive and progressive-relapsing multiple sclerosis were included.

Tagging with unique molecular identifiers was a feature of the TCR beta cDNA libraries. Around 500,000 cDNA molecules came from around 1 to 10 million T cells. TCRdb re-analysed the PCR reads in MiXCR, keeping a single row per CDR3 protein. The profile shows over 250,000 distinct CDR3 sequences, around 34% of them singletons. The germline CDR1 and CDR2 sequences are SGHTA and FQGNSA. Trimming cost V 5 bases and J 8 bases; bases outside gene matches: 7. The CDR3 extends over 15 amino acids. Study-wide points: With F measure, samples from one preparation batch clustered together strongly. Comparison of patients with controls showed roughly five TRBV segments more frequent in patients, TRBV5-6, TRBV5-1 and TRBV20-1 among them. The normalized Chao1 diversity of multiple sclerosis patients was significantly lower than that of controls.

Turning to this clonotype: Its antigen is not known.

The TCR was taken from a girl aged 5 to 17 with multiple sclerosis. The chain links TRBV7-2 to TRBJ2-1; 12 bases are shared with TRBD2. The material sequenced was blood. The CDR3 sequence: CASSPQTSGGHEQFF. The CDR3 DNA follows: TGTGCCAGCAGCCCACAGACTAGCGGGGGCCATGAGCAGTTCTTC. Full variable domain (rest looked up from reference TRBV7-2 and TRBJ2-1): GAGVSQSPSNKVTEKGKDVELRCDPISGHTALYWYRQSLGQGLEFLIYFQGNSAPDKSGLPSDRFSAERTGGSVSTLTIQRTQQEDSAVYLCASSPQTSGGHEQFFGPGTRLTVL.